This T cell receptor (beta chain) was identified during a study of blood T cell repertoires in COVID-19. At the level of the study: Acute and convalescent COVID-19 samples came from the United States, Italy and Spain. The analysed material was cDNA or gDNA that came from T cells, B-cell-depleted T cells, or PBMCs.

Source study methods: Amplification of reference gene primers was used by the study to estimate nucleated cell counts. TCRdb keeps only in-frame clones here, not all; method: immunoSEQ multiplex PCR. V and J calls and clone size come straight from that table; D and trimming were deduced from the DNA. The sample holds roughly 250,000 clones; approximately 90% are singletons and the top ten take 3.5% to 4.5%. The CDR3 spans 17 residues. Trimming took 3 bases from V and 1 from J; bases not matched to a gene: 13. Germline-derived CDR1 and CDR2 are DFQATT and SNEGSKA (reference sequence). The receptor was derived from a middle-aged woman with acute or convalescent COVID-19. Material for sequencing was peripheral blood. The V and J genes are TRBV20-1 and TRBJ2-3; 7 bases are a match to TRBD2. The CDR3 here is CSASKDLGTTGTDTQYF. The CDR3 DNA follows: TGCAGTGCTAGTAAGGATTTAGGGACTACGGGCACAGATACGCAGTATTTT.